This T cell receptor beta chain came from a study of OX40 agonist ivuxolimab in advanced cancers. Context from the whole study: The costimulatory receptor OX40 (CD134) was targeted by ivuxolimab, a fully human IgG2 agonistic monoclonal antibody. Intravenous ivuxolimab was administered to patients every 2 weeks at six dose levels: 0.01, 0.1, 0.3, 1.5, 3 and 10 mg/kg. Among the roughly 52 dose-escalation patients, around 19 had hepatocellular carcinoma, approximately 15 melanoma, 9 renal cell carcinoma and 9 head and neck cancer. The dose-escalation cohort was over 70% male with a mean age of about 60 years, ranging from roughly 23 to 85. Prior anti-PD-1, anti-PD-L1 or anti-CTLA-4 therapy was permitted, and checkpoint inhibitors had been received by less than 45% of dose-escalation patients. Partial responses were achieved by three dose-escalation patients, of whom one had hepatocellular carcinoma and two had cutaneous melanoma. The purpose of peripheral TCRbeta sequencing was to test whether ivuxolimab changed TCR sequence diversity and led to clonal T-cell expansion. The paper reports the monotherapy dose-escalation portion (N of about 54 patients) of the phase I ivuxolimab trial. Beyond this particular receptor, the publication reports: The antigen specificity of the clonally expanded peripheral T cells was not determined. Clonal expansion of both CD4+ and CD8+ blood T cells was observed from baseline to week 6 at doses 0.1 to 3.0 mg/kg. Low levels of normalized T-cell clonal expansion were also seen in some patients who did not respond. Partial responders in the 0.1-3.0 mg/kg groups had among the lowest normalized peripheral clonal expansion, especially among CD8+ T cells. After ivuxolimab, expanded clones were on average more numerous among CD8+ T cells than among CD4+ T cells.

To sequence the TCRbeta CDR3 region, genomic DNA was isolated from the sorted cells. The immunoSEQ Assay was used for sequencing of TCRbeta CDR3 regions. The table was pulled from immuneACCESS by TCRdb, which kept in-frame rearrangements only. Such tables lose some clones; where checked, under half of the loss comes from unresolved V genes, and the rest has no known cause. The sample records 45,000 to 65,000 clones, more than 85% of which are singletons. Jointly, the top ten make up approximately 8.3% of the sample. The trial excluded patients who had a history of autoimmune disease or who were on systemic immunosuppression. Peripheral blood for TCR sequencing was collected from all dose cohorts at baseline, on cycle 4 day 1, and on cycle 7 day 1. Samples were obtained from an open-label, multicenter, first-in-human phase I dose-escalation trial of ivuxolimab. The trial enrolled adults with locally advanced or metastatic head and neck squamous cell, hepatocellular, melanoma or renal cell carcinoma. Before TCR sequencing, CD4+ T cells and CD8+ T cells from peripheral blood were sorted into separate populations.

The V end gives up 4 bases and the J end 4 bases, leaving 13 bases in the junction not matched to a gene. Taken from cysteine to phenylalanine, the CDR3 has 16 residues. CDR3 DNA is the only sequence kept; it has 48 bases, read in frame from the first base. From a lookup of the germline V gene, CDR1 and CDR2 are LGHNA and YSLEER. With respect to this clone: Its cognate antigen has yet to be identified. The sample holds no much larger clone one base away, and base qualities are not on file.

The V and J segments used are TRBV4-3 and TRBJ2-7; TRBD1 fits 7 bases in the junction. This sequence was found in an adult with an advanced solid tumor such as melanoma, head and neck, liver or kidney cancer. This specimen was CD4+ or CD8+ T cells sorted from blood, taken in a trial of the OX40 agonist ivuxolimab. CDR3 protein: CASSPWAAGGRYEQYF. The nucleotide sequence is TGCGCCAGCAGCCCCTGGGCAGCAGGGGGTAGGTACGAGCAGTACTTC.